Listed below are T cell receptor beta chains from one sample, sequenced in a study of beta chain features in type 1 diabetes. The table came from immunoSEQ multiplex PCR; TCRdb's copy has only in-frame clones and leaves some out. The sample has under 350,000 clones; roughly an eighth are singletons. Sequencing used naive CD4+ T cells from blood. The receptors here all came from a man aged 25 to 40 with type 1 diabetes. CDR3s include the opening cysteine and the closing phenylalanine or tryptophan. A D gene is named only where the DNA matches it firmly. Clone sizes are given selectively: once, few, many, or a class where the clone is expanded.

d_call	v_call	clone_size	j_call	cdr3_nt	cdr3_aa
-	TRBV28	-	TRBJ2-2	TGTGCCAGCAGTTTTCCCGGAGCGTCGGGGGAGCTGTTTTTT	CASSFPGASGELFF
-	TRBV7-9	many	TRBJ2-1	TGTGCCAGCAGCCCCCCGGGATACAATGAGCAGTTCTTC	CASSPPGYNEQFF
-	TRBV5-4	-	TRBJ2-2	TGTGCCAGCAGCTTCCATACAAGCACCGGGGAGCTGTTTTTT	CASSFHTSTGELFF
TRBD2	TRBV6-6	few	TRBJ2-3	TGTGCCAGCGAAAATAGCGGGACCACAGATACGCAGTATTTT	CASENSGTTDTQYF
-	TRBV5-1	few	TRBJ1-1	TGCGCCAGCAGCTTGGTGGGGGGGAACACTGAAGCTTTCTTT	CASSLVGGNTEAFF
-	TRBV12-5	-	TRBJ2-1	TGTGCTAGTGGTTTGCAGGGTTCGGAGCAGTTCTTC	CASGLQGSEQFF
-	TRBV7-2	-	TRBJ1-2	TGTGCCAGCAGCTTAATGGGGCAGGGTTTAAACTATGGCTACACCTTC	CASSLMGQGLNYGYTF
TRBD2	TRBV28	few	TRBJ2-7	TGTGCCAGCAGTTCGACGGGAGGCTCCTACGAGCAGTACTTC	CASSSTGGSYEQYF
TRBD2	TRBV18	few	TRBJ2-5	TGTGCCAGCTCACTACTCCCGACTAGCGGAAATCAAGAGACCCAGTACTTC	CASSLLPTSGNQETQYF
-	TRBV20-1	-	TRBJ1-2	TGCAGTGAATCGGAGTTCTATGGCTACACCTTC	CSESEFYGYTF
TRBD1	TRBV5-1	few	TRBJ2-5	TGCGCCAGCAGCTTACAGGGACAGCAAGAGACCCAGTACTTC	CASSLQGQQETQYF
-	TRBV29-1	-	TRBJ1-1	TGCAGCGCAAATGGACAGCGGAACACTGAAGCTTTCTTT	CSANGQRNTEAFF
TRBD1	TRBV5-1	-	TRBJ2-3	TGCGCCAGCAAGACAGGGTCCAGCACAGATACGCAGTATTTT	CASKTGSSTDTQYF
-	TRBV4-3	-	TRBJ1-1	TGCGCCAGCAGCCAAGAGCCAGGGAAGGTGGGTACTTTCTTT	CASSQEPGKVGTFF